This TCR beta chain was sequenced for a study of T cells in tuberculosis. Here immunoSEQ multiplex PCR was the method, and the copy in TCRdb shows in-frame clones only, minus some. The sample lists 45,000 or so clones, about 96% occurring once. The CDR3 is 13 residues long. CDR1 SQVTM and CDR2 ANQGSEA come from the germline V gene. V lost 7 bases and J lost 5, with 14 bases in between. The TCR comes from a donor aged 10 to 29 with latent tuberculosis or without tuberculosis infection. The chain carries TRBV29-1 and TRBJ1-4; no firm D call. Material for sequencing was PBMCs. CDR3 sequence (DNA): TGCAGCGCGGGTCGAACCGCGAATGAAAAACTGTTTTTT. Its translation is CSAGRTANEKLFF.